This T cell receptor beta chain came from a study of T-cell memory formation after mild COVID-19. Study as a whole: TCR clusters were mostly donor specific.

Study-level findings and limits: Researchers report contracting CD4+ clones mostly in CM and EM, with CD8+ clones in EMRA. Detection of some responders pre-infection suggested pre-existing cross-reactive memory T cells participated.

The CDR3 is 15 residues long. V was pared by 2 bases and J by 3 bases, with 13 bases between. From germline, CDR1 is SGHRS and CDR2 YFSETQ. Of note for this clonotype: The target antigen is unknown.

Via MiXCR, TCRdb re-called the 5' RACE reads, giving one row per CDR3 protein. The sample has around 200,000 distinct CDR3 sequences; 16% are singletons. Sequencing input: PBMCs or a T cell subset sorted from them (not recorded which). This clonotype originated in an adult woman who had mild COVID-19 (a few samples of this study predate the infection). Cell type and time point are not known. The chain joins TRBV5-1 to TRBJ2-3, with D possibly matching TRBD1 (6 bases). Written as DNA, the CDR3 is TGCGCCAGCAGCTTAAACACAGGGAATACAGATACGCAGTATTTT. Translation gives CASSLNTGNTDTQYF.